This T cell receptor (beta chain) came from a study of CD4 T cells in relation to SARS-CoV-2 and coronaviruses (dated by TCRdb to about 2021). For the wider study: In the ViraFEST assay, PBMCs were cultured with antigen for roughly ten days, after which TCR beta CDR3s were sequenced to identify clonal expansions specific to the antigen. The Adaptive Biotechnologies TCR-sequencing kit was used for samples from a few pre-COVID donors and for the naive versus memory experiments, whereas the other data were Illumina-based. At the level of individual TCR clonotypes, the study evaluated whether memory CD4+ T cells crossreact between the spike proteins of SARS-CoV-2 and those of common cold coronaviruses. Shared crossreactive spike epitopes were mapped to their HLA restriction using patient-derived lymphoblastoid cell lines. An HIV-1 Nef peptide pool or a no-peptide culture served as the negative reference condition. For other donors in the study, expansion assays were sequenced with a different, Illumina-based TCR-beta assay.

From a lookup of the germline V gene (reference sequence), CDR1 and CDR2 are SEHNR and FQNEAQ. Including cysteine and phenylalanine, the CDR3 has 13 amino acids. Only CDR3 DNA remains: 39 bases, in frame from the first base. V lost 5 bases and J lost 7 bases; the stretch between them is 12 bases long. Points on this clone: Its binding antigen is unknown. No base quality information exists; no much larger clone differs at one position.

CD4+ T cells from unexposed donors were collected before the COVID-19 pandemic (2011-2018). The EasySep CD4+ T cell isolation kit was used to isolate CD4+ T cells once the cultures had run for under 11 days. As cell number allowed, CD4+ T cells from unexposed donors were tested for reactivity to SARS-CoV-2 S and N and to four common cold coronavirus spike pools. Each well received about 1.9 million PBMCs, cultured in IMDM supplemented with roughly 5.1% human AB serum and about 10 IU/ml IL-2. Half of the culture medium was replaced with fresh IL-2-containing medium on days 3 and 7. Triplicate replicate wells were generally used for each peptide culture condition. The leukapheresis product for the unexposed donors was obtained through commercial purchase. Ficoll-Paque PLUS gradient centrifugation was used to isolate PBMCs from leukapheresis product or whole blood. PBMCs were either used fresh in the expansion assay or cryopreserved at -140 degrees C. The QIAamp Micro DNA Kit was used to extract genomic DNA from the CD4+ T cells.

Libraries were constructed by the immunoSEQ multiplex PCR assay. In the paper's pipeline: During preprocessing, nonproductive sequences were discarded, as were any CDR3s that did not begin with C, did not end with F or W, or were shorter than 7 amino acids. The MANAFEST web app identified antigen-specific clonotypes based on expansion compared with the reference and other culture wells. A clone was considered positive if the clone showed significant expansion compared with the reference culture in 2 of 3 replicate wells at an FDR below 0.05. Positive clones also required significant expansion versus all other tandem wells and an odds ratio above 5. After three terminal residues were trimmed from each end, CDR3 homology was quantified as pairwise Levenshtein distance using the stringdist R package. The immuneACCESS repertoire file appears here via TCRdb, limited to in-frame rearrangements. These files lack a portion of the clones; in checked studies, under half of the deficit traces to unresolved V genes, and the cause of the others is not known. That table is the source of V, J and clone size, and D and trimming were worked out from the DNA. The sample table lists some 29,000 clones, nearly 80% of them with a count of one. Of the sample, 20% to 25% is held by the ten largest clones.

Results and caveats for the whole study, not just this receptor: Memory CD4+ clonotypes crossrecognizing SARS-CoV-2 and at least one common cold coronavirus spike were found in around 65% of donors. Crossreactivity analysis was centred on spike protein, so crossreactivity against other viral proteins was not assessed. Crossreactive clones showed significantly weaker SARS-CoV-2-driven expansion than monoreactive clones, consistent with antigenic imprinting. The study was limited by small numbers of patients and tested TCRs. Because no donor provided both pre-pandemic and post-infection samples, tracing the source of pre-existing responses was limited.

Sequencing input: CD4+ T cells from PBMCs, cultured in vitro. The sequence is built from TRBV7-9 and TRBJ2-4, with the identity of the D gene unclear. This clonotype was sampled from a human donor in good health. The sequence in DNA is TGTGCCAGCAGCCCCGCGTCCCTTAACATTCAGTACTTC. Its translation reads: CASSPASLNIQYF.